This T cell receptor (beta chain) was obtained from a study of radiotherapy plus CTLA-4 blockade in lung cancer. For the study at large: Objective responses arose in over 15% of patients, and 31% experienced disease control. General study findings and limits: Alongside interferon-beta, early blood T cell clone dynamics were reportedly the best predictor of response. Tumor-derived TCR clones expanded in blood after radiotherapy plus ipilimumab.

The CDR3 extends over 11 amino acids. The V gene's germline CDR1 is SQVTM and CDR2 ANQGSEA. Trimming removed 4 bases at V and 4 bases at J, with 5 bases between. As concerns this clone: Antigen unknown.

Sequencing was performed with immunoSEQ multiplex PCR; in TCRdb, only in-frame clones are kept and a portion is missing. In the table there are some 64,000 clones, around 76% of which are singletons. Specimen: peripheral blood, collected from a patient treated with radiotherapy plus ipilimumab. This TCR was recovered from a human donor with non-small cell lung cancer whose response to radiotherapy plus ipilimumab could not be evaluated. Some clones in this sample may be carry-over from other donors' samples. The V gene is TRBV29-1, the J gene TRBJ1-3, with no clear D. The CDR3 spells CSVVVGNTIYF. As DNA, the CDR3 is TGCAGCGTTGTAGTAGGAAACACCATATATTTT.